The T cell receptor (beta chain) under discussion was sequenced for a study of T cell responses to AZD1222 COVID-19 vaccine. The method was immunoSEQ multiplex PCR; TCRdb's version includes in-frame clones alone and lacks a portion of them. The sample records 90,000 to 100,000 clones, 88% being singletons. The CDR3 consists of 14 residues. The V and J ends lost 2 bases and 3 bases, in that order; junction bases with no gene match: 6. Per germline, CDR1 GTSNPN and CDR2 SVGIG (reference sequence). The TCR comes from an adult who received the AZD1222 COVID-19 vaccine. This chain connects TRBV30 to TRBJ1-1; 7 bases line up with TRBD1. The specimen comprised peripheral blood, sampled 28 days after the second AZD1222 dose. For the CDR3, the DNA is TGTGCCTGGAGTATACAGGGGAGTGACACTGAAGCTTTCTTT. Translated: CAWSIQGSDTEAFF.